This T cell receptor (beta chain) was sequenced in a study of blood T cell repertoires in COVID-19. Study overall: The United States, Italy and Spain provided the acute and convalescent COVID-19 samples. PBMCs, B-cell-depleted T cells, or T cells were the source of the cDNA or gDNA that made up the material.

In the original processing: Amplification from reference gene primers served as the basis for estimated nucleated cell counts. This table comes from immunoSEQ multiplex PCR, and its TCRdb copy is limited to in-frame clones, with some not included. The DNA was the basis for D and trimming; V, J and clone size are from that table. The data show 160,000 or so clones, approximately 85% seen once. Per germline, CDR1 LNHNV and CDR2 YYDKDF (reference sequence). The CDR3 has 13 residues. V lost 5 bases, J lost 7 bases, and 14 bases lay in between. Sequenced sample: peripheral blood. The TCR comes from a man between 40 and 49 years old with acute or convalescent COVID-19. The chain combines TRBV15 with TRBJ2-5, with D possibly TRBD1 on 6 matching bases. The CDR3 protein is CATSYQGRGTQYF. In DNA, the CDR3 is TGTGCCACCAGCTACCAGGGGAGAGGGACCCAGTACTTC.